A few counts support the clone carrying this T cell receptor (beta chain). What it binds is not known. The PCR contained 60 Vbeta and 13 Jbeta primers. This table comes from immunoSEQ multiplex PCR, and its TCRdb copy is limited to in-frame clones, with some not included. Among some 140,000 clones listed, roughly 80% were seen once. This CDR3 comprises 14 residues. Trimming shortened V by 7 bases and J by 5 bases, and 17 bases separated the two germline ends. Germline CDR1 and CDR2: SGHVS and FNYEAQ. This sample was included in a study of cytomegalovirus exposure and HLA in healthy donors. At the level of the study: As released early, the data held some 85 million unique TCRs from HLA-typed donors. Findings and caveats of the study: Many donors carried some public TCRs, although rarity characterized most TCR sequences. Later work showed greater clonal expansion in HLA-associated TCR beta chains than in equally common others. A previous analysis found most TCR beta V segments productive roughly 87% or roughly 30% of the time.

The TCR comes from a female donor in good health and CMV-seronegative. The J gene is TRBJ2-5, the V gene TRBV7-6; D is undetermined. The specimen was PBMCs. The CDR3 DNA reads TGTGCCAGCAAAGGAAACCAGGCAACGGAGACCCAGTACTTC. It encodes CASKGNQATETQYF.